The 31 T cell receptor beta chains listed next were all sequenced from one sample in a study of cytomegalovirus exposure and HLA in healthy donors. PCR amplification relied on 60 Vbeta primers (plus 13 Jbeta primers). The method was immunoSEQ multiplex PCR; TCRdb's version includes in-frame clones alone and lacks a portion of them. The sample includes 82,000 or so clones, around 74% of them seen just once. The sequenced sample consisted of PBMCs. The receptors stem from a woman aged 45-60 years in good health and CMV-seropositive.

The chain is built from TRBV2 and TRBJ1-5, with D possibly TRBD1 on 5 matching bases. V shed 3 bases and J shed 10 bases, with 13 bases lying between them. Per germline, CDR1 SNHLY and CDR2 FYNNEI. CDR3 length: 13 residues. The CDR3 protein is CASSENGRGPQHF. The CDR3 bases are TGTGCCAGCAGTGAGAACGGTAGGGGCCCCCAGCATTTT.

This chain joins TRBV6-6 and TRBJ1-5; maybe TRBD1 (6 bases). The V end lost 2 bases, the J end lost 4 bases, and 6 bases lay between the germline ends. CDR1 and CDR2 (germline): MNHNY, SVGAGI (reference sequence). The CDR3 covers 13 residues. The CDR3 loop is CASSYQGNQPQHF. The CDR3 DNA reads TGTGCCAGCAGTTACCAGGGGAATCAGCCCCAGCATTTT.

The rearrangement joins TRBV7-9 to TRBJ2-1; 13 nucleotides line up with TRBD2. The CDR3 covers 15 residues. J gave up 5 bases and V 5 bases, and 3 bases lay outside the gene matches. Germline loops: CDR1 SEHNR, CDR2 FQNEAQ (reference sequence). This CDR3 is CASSQGLAGNNEQFF. The CDR3, as DNA: TGTGCCAGCAGCCAGGGACTAGCGGGGAACAATGAGCAGTTCTTC. The full variable domain, completed using reference TRBV7-9 and TRBJ2-1, is DTGVSQNPRHKITKRGQNVTFRCDPISEHNRLYWYRQTLGQGPEFLTYFQNEAQLEKSRLLSDRFSAERPKGSFSTLEIQRTEQGDSAMYLCASSQGLAGNNEQFFGPGTRLTVL.

This clone occurred once. This rearrangement joins TRBV28 to TRBJ2-4; weak D call: TRBD1 (5 bases). This CDR3 contains 16 residues. The V end was cut by 2 bases, the J end by 3 bases, with 14 bases between. CDR1 is MDHEN and CDR2 is SYDVKM in the germline V gene. CDR3 region: CASSLGGARVKNIQYF. CDR3 bases: TGTGCCAGCAGTTTAGGTGGGGCTAGAGTCAAAAACATTCAGTACTTC.

The chain employs TRBV4-2 and TRBJ2-3; the D is unclear. The germline V gene encodes CDR1 LGHNA and CDR2 YNFKEQ. Trimming pared 0 bases from V and 10 bases from J, leaving 8 bases between. The CDR3 length is 12 residues. The CDR3 loop reads CASSQDSRAQYF. The CDR3 DNA reads as TGTGCCAGCAGCCAAGACTCCCGGGCGCAGTATTTT.

The J gene is TRBJ1-4, the V gene TRBV15; D perhaps matches TRBD1 (6 bases). CDR3 length: 16 amino acids. Deletions cut 0 bases from V and 5 bases from J, with 13 bases between. In germline, CDR1 is LNHNV, CDR2 YYDKDF (reference sequence). CDR3 nucleotide sequence: TGTGCCACCAGCAGAGATCCGACAGGACAGAATGAAAAACTGTTTTTT. It is translated as CATSRDPTGQNEKLFF. Based on the CDR3 plus reference TRBV15 and TRBJ1-4, the full variable domain is DAMVIQNPRYQVTQFGKPVTLSCSQTLNHNVMYWYQQKSSQAPKLLFHYYDKDFNNEADTPDNFQSRRPNTSFCFLDIRSPGLGDTAMYLCATSRDPTGQNEKLFFGSGTQLSVL.

The chain employs TRBV7-9 and TRBJ2-2; no reliable D call. This CDR3 comprises 15 residues. Trimming removed 5 bases at V and 4 bases at J, with 14 bases between. Germline V gives CDR1 SEHNR, CDR2 FQNEAQ (reference sequence). The CDR3 nucleotides are TGTGCCAGCAGCCATGGCTCCAGGTTCACCGGGGAGCTGTTTTTT. Its translation: CASSHGSRFTGELFF.

The chain combines TRBV30 with TRBJ2-6; D is unclear. Germline V CDR1 and CDR2: GTSNPN, SVGIG (reference sequence). Trimming left V 5 bases short and J 0 bases short, with 20 bases between. This CDR3 has 18 residues. CDR3 protein: CAWRRPRQIISGANVLTF. The DNA of the CDR3 is TGTGCCTGGCGACGGCCGAGACAAATTATCTCTGGGGCCAACGTCCTGACTTTC.

This sequence joins TRBV15 and TRBJ1-5; D remains ambiguous. The germline CDR1 and CDR2 sequences are LNHNV and YYDKDF (reference sequence). The CDR3 length is 14 residues. Trimming took off 7 bases at V and 3 bases at J, with 13 bases between the two ends. CDR3 amino acids: CATKAGRVNQPQHF. The CDR3 DNA follows: TGTGCCACCAAAGCGGGAAGGGTCAATCAGCCCCAGCATTTT.

V gene TRBV27 combines with J gene TRBJ2-1, with 10 bases fitting TRBD2. This CDR3 contains 17 residues. Germline V lookup: CDR1 MNHEY, CDR2 SMNVEV (reference sequence). V lost 5 bases, J lost 7 bases, and 14 bases stayed unmatched. The CDR3 region has the DNA TGTGCCAGCAGTGCCCCTAGCGGGAGTACACTAGGGAATGAGCAGTTCTTC. Its protein product is CASSAPSGSTLGNEQFF.

The chain uses TRBV18 and TRBJ2-3, with TRBD2 matching 13 bases. V shed 3 bases, J shed 2 bases, and the junction held 5 bases outside the gene matches. Germline CDR1 is KGHSH and CDR2 is LQKENI. The CDR3 has 17 residues. The chain's CDR3 is CASSPGLAGTYTDTQYF. As DNA, the CDR3 is TGTGCCAGCTCACCGGGACTAGCGGGAACTTACACAGATACGCAGTATTTT.

The CDR3 coding sequence is TGTGCCAGCAGCATGGAGGGAATGTCACCCCTCCACTTT. Translating gives CASSMEGMSPLHF. The chain combines TRBV14 with TRBJ1-6; D not resolved. This CDR3 has 13 amino acids. Trimming left V 5 bases short and J 10 bases short, with 12 bases between. CDR1 SGHDN and CDR2 FVKESK come from the germline V gene.

V usage is TRBV5-5 and J usage is TRBJ2-7, with 9 bases matching TRBD1. V trimming: 4 bases; J trimming: 5 bases; junction bases outside the gene matches: 7. Germline lookup yields CDR1 SGHKS and CDR2 YYEKEE (reference sequence). This CDR3 has 14 residues. DNA for the CDR3: TGTGCCAGCAGCCTCGACAGGGGGACCCACGAGCAGTACTTC. Its translation is CASSLDRGTHEQYF.

This clone was recorded a few times. The V gene is TRBV7-9, the J gene TRBJ2-2, with TRBD2 matching 10 bases. Germline values: CDR1 SEHNR, CDR2 FQNEAQ (reference sequence). The CDR3 is 18 residues long. Trimming cost V 8 bases and J 7 bases; bases outside gene matches: 19. CDR3 coding DNA: TGTGCCAGCCCAATACCCCTAGCGGGAGACAACCAAGGCGGGGAGCTGTTTTTT. Amino acid sequence: CASPIPLAGDNQGGELFF.

The V and J genes are TRBV19 and TRBJ1-1; the D gene is possibly TRBD1 (6 bases). This CDR3 contains 16 residues. Germline V gene lookup returns CDR1 LNHDA and CDR2 SQIVND (reference sequence). V lost 7 bases and J 0 bases, leaving 18 bases between the germline ends. The CDR3 loop reads CASTKEEGEVNTEAFF. CDR3 bases: TGTGCCAGTACCAAAGAAGAGGGGGAAGTGAACACTGAAGCTTTCTTT.

The chain combines TRBV14 with TRBJ2-7, with a possible D match to TRBD1 (6 bases). CDR3 length: 15 amino acids. Germline-derived CDR1 and CDR2 are SGHDN and FVKESK. V lost 5 bases to trimming and J lost 3 bases, with 17 bases between them. CDR3 DNA: TGTGCCAGCAGCGGGGGACCCCGGACAGTCTACGAGCAGTACTTC. Amino acids: CASSGGPRTVYEQYF.

The chain links TRBV4-1 to TRBJ2-7, with D perhaps matching TRBD1 (6 bases). Germline CDR1 is MGHRA and CDR2 is YSYEKL. Trimming shortened V by 1 base and J by 0 bases, and 13 bases separated the two germline ends. This CDR3 spans 16 amino acids. CDR3 sequence: CASSQVGQGSSYEQYF. CDR3 DNA: TGCGCCAGCAGCCAAGTCGGTCAGGGGAGCTCCTACGAGCAGTACTTC.

This chain connects TRBV14 to TRBJ1-1; D remains unclear. This CDR3 has 13 amino acids. Germline-derived CDR1 and CDR2 are SGHDN and FVKESK. Trimming left V 4 bases short and J 2 bases short, with 8 bases between. The CDR3 nucleotides read TGTGCCAGCAGCCGAAACATAAACACTGAAGCTTTCTTT. Protein product: CASSRNINTEAFF. Using reference TRBV14 and TRBJ1-1 for the parts outside the CDR3, the full variable domain is EAGVTQFPSHSVIEKGQTVTLRCDPISGHDNLYWYRRVMGKEIKFLLHFVKESKQDESGMPNNRFLAERTGGTYSTLKVQPAELEDSGVYFCASSRNINTEAFFGQGTRLTVV.

V and J are TRBV28 and TRBJ2-5; D may be TRBD1 (5 bases). V was trimmed by 6 bases and J by 5 bases, leaving 19 bases between them. Germline lookup yields CDR1 MDHEN and CDR2 SYDVKM. This CDR3 is built from 15 residues. CDR3 residues: CASRNADSAVETQYF. In nucleotides, the CDR3 is TGTGCCAGCAGGAACGCTGACAGCGCGGTCGAGACCCAGTACTTC. Looking up the rest from reference TRBV28 and TRBJ2-5 gives the full variable domain: DVKVTQSSRYLVKRTGEKVFLECVQDMDHENMFWYRQDPGLGLRLIYFSYDVKMKEKGDIPEGYSVSREKKERFSLILESASTNQTSMYLCASRNADSAVETQYFGPGTRLLVL.

The rearrangement joins TRBV6-5 to TRBJ2-3, with 13 bases aligning to TRBD2. The CDR3 is made up of 16 amino acids. V trimming: 2 bases; J trimming: 6 bases; junction bases outside the gene matches: 5. The germline gives CDR1 MNHEY, CDR2 SVGAGI. The CDR3, as DNA: TGTGCCAGCAGTTACAGGGGGACTAGCGGGACCGATACGCAGTATTTT. It yields the protein CASSYRGTSGTDTQYF.

In its sample, this clone was seen a few times. This chain connects TRBV11-3 to TRBJ2-1; 12 nucleotides match TRBD1. Trimming cost V 4 bases and J 7 bases; bases outside gene matches: 8. From germline, CDR1 is SGHNT and CDR2 YENEEA. The CDR3 totals 16 residues. The CDR3 bases are TGTGCCAGCAGCTCGCGGGACAGGGGGCGTAAGAATGAGCAGTTCTTC. Amino acids: CASSSRDRGRKNEQFF.

This chain joins TRBV30 and TRBJ1-4, with TRBD1 matching 7 bases. The CDR3 consists of 14 residues. The ends lost 1 base at V and 8 bases at J; junction bases unmatched: 7. Germline assignment: CDR1 GTSNPN and CDR2 SVGIG (reference sequence). CDR3 nucleotides: TGTGCCTGGAGTGAAGGGGACAGAATAGAAAAACTGTTTTTT. This gives the protein CAWSEGDRIEKLFF. Together with reference TRBV30 and TRBJ1-4, the CDR3 gives the full variable domain: SQTIHQWPATLVQPVGSPLSLECTVEGTSNPNLYWYRQAAGRGLQLLFYSVGIGQISSEVPQNLSASRPQDRQFILSSKKLLLSDSGFYLCAWSEGDRIEKLFFGSGTQLSVL.

This clone has just a few counts. The chain is built from TRBV27 and TRBJ2-7; the match to TRBD2 covers 8 bases. Germline trimming cut 3 bases from V and 3 bases from J; bases unmatched to any gene: 10. CDR3 length: 16 residues. Germline values: CDR1 MNHEY, CDR2 SMNVEV (reference sequence). CDR3 coding DNA: TGTGCCAGCAGTTTGGGTTGGGCTAGCGGGCTCTACGAGCAGTACTTC. This gives the protein CASSLGWASGLYEQYF.

The chain recombines TRBV7-9 with TRBJ2-7; 7 positions match TRBD2. The CDR3 runs to 15 residues. Looked up from germline, CDR1 is SEHNR and CDR2 is FQNEAQ (reference sequence). The junction had 9 bases not matched to a gene; V was cut back by 5 bases and J by 2 bases. Here the CDR3 reads CASSPAGRAAYEQYF. For the CDR3, the DNA is TGTGCCAGCAGCCCAGCGGGGCGCGCCGCCTACGAGCAGTACTTC.

This clone was observed a few times. The chain combines TRBV10-3 with TRBJ1-1, with 10 bases matching TRBD1. Looked up from germline, CDR1 is ENHRY and CDR2 is SYGVKD. This CDR3 spans 15 amino acids. V gave up 6 bases and J gave up 0 bases; unmatched junction bases: 4. CDR3 loop: CAISETGGLNTEAFF. The CDR3 region has the DNA TGTGCCATCAGCGAGACAGGGGGCTTGAACACTGAAGCTTTCTTT.

This clone has a handful of counts. V usage is TRBV6-5 and J usage is TRBJ1-1; 7 bases match TRBD1. Germline V gene sequence: CDR1 MNHEY, CDR2 SVGAGI. V lost 6 bases and J lost 4; bases outside the gene matches: 5. The CDR3 length is 13 residues. The CDR3 bases are TGTGCCAGCAGGAAAGGGGGCCTCACTGAAGCTTTCTTT. The encoded protein is CASRKGGLTEAFF.

The V call is TRBV19, the J call TRBJ2-3, with 9 bases lining up with TRBD2. Germline V gives CDR1 LNHDA, CDR2 SQIVND (reference sequence). Unmatched junction bases numbered 7, after V lost 3 bases and J lost 0 bases. The CDR3 extends over 17 amino acids. The CDR3 bases are TGTGCCAGTAGTATGAGAGGCGGGAGGGCCAGCACAGATACGCAGTATTTT. This codes for CASSMRGGRASTDTQYF.

The gene calls are TRBV5-6 and TRBJ2-2, with D hard to call. The V and J ends lost 4 bases and 5 bases respectively, with 15 bases between them. The CDR3 loop spans 15 amino acids. Per the germline V gene, CDR1 is SGHDT and CDR2 is YYEEEE. The CDR3 sequence is CASSLGPTGTGELFF. As DNA, the CDR3 is TGTGCCAGCAGCCTCGGTCCCACCGGGACCGGGGAGCTGTTTTTT.

This clone has a handful of counts. This chain connects TRBV5-4 to TRBJ1-2; the match to TRBD1 covers 8 bases. The CDR3 covers 13 residues. Germline V gene sequence: CDR1 SGHNT, CDR2 YYREEE (reference sequence). V gave up 4 bases and J gave up 3 bases; unmatched junction bases: 2. The CDR3 loop is CASSPGQDYGYTF. The CDR3 coding sequence is TGTGCCAGCAGCCCGGGACAGGACTATGGCTACACCTTC.

V usage is TRBV23-1 and J usage is TRBJ1-1; D is undetermined. TRBV23-1 counts as an open reading frame of uncertain function. V was shortened by 1 base and J by 4 bases, with 13 bases between the two germline ends. This CDR3 region has 15 residues. The CDR3: CASSQCGEGGTEAFF. CDR3 coding DNA: TGCGCCAGCAGTCAATGCGGGGAGGGAGGCACTGAAGCTTTCTTT.

This chain uses TRBV4-2 with TRBJ2-3; 7 nucleotides agree with TRBD2. The CDR3 runs 16 residues. After removal of 0 bases from V and 1 base from J, the junction contained 4 bases not matched to a gene. Germline assignment: CDR1 LGHNA and CDR2 YNFKEQ. The CDR3 bases are TGTGCCAGCAGCCAAGAAGGACTAGGGGGCACAGATACGCAGTATTTT. It yields the protein CASSQEGLGGTDTQYF.